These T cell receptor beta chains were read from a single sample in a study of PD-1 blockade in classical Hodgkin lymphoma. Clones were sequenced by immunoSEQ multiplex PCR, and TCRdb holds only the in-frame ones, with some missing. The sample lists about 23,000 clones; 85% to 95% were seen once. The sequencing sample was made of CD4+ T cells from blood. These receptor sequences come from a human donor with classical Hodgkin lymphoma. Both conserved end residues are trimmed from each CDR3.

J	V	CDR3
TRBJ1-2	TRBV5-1	ASSPADYGYT
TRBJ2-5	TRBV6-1	AWTGTDEETQY
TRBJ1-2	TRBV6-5	ASSYYGSGYT
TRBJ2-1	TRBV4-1	ASSQASTSGWDEQF
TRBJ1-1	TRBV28	ASSSGGTEAF
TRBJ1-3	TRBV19	ASNPGFAGNTIY
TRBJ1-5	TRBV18	ASGEDRNQPQH
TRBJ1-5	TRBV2	ASSSLTGDQPQH
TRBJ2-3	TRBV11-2	ASSLVTQDTQY
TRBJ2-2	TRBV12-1	ASSFLCAGELF
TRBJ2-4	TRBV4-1	ASSQAGTSGSKNIQY
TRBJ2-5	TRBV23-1	ASSRPWTAHQETQY
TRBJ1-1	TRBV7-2	ASSYSRVNTEAF
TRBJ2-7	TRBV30	AWRREASSYEQY
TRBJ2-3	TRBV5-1	ASRGRTNTDTQY